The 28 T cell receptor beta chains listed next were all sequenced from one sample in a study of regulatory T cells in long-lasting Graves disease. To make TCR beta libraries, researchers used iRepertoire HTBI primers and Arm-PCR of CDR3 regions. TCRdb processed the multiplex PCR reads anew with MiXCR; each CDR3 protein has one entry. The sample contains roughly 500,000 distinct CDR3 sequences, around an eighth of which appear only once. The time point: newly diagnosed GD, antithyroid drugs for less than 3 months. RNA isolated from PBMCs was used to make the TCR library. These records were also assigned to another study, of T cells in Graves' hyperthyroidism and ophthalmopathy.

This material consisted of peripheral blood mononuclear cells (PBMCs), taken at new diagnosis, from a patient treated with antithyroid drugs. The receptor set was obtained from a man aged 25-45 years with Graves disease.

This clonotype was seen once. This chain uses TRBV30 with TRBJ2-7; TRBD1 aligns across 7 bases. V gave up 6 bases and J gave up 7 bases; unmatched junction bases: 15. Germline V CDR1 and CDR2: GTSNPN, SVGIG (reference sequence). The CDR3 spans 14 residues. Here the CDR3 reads CACIRQGTPYEQYF. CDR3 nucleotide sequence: TGTGCCTGCATAAGACAGGGCACACCGTATGAGCAGTACTTC.

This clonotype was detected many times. CDR3: CASSGEGGGPEAFF. The CDR3 DNA reads TGTGCCAGCAGTGGGGAGGGGGGGGGCCCTGAAGCTTTCTTT. The rearrangement links TRBV2 to TRBJ1-1; a possible D gene is TRBD1 (6 bases). Trimming pared 4 bases from V and 6 bases from J, leaving 15 bases between. The CDR3 is made up of 14 amino acids. Germline lookup yields CDR1 SNHLY and CDR2 FYNNEI.

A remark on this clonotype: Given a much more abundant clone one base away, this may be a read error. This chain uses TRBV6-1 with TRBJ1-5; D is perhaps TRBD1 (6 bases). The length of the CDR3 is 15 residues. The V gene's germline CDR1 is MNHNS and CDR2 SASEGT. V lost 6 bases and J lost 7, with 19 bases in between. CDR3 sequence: CASSALGGAEQPQHF. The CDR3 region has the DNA TGTGCCAGCAGCGCCCTGGGGGGGGCCGAACAGCCCCAGCATTTT.

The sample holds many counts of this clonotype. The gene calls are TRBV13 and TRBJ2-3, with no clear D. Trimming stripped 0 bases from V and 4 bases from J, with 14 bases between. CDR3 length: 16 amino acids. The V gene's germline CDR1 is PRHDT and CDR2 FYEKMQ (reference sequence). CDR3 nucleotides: TGTGCCAGCAGCTTAGGCCTAAGTAAAGGCGCAGATACGCAGTATTTT. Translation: CASSLGLSKGADTQYF. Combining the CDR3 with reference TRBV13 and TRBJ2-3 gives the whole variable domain AAGVIQSPRHLIKEKRETATLKCYPIPRHDTVYWYQQGPGQDPQFLISFYEKMQSDKGSIPDRFSAQQFSDYHSELNMSSLELGDSALYFCASSLGLSKGADTQYFGPGTRLTVL.

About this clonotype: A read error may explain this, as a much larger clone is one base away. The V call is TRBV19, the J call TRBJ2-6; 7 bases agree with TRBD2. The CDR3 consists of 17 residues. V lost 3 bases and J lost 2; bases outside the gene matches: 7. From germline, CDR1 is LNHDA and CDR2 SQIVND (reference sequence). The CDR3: CASSMGGGGAGANVLTF. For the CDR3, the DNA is TGTGCCAGTAGTATGGGGGGGGGAGGAGCTGGGGCCAACGTCCTGACTTTC.

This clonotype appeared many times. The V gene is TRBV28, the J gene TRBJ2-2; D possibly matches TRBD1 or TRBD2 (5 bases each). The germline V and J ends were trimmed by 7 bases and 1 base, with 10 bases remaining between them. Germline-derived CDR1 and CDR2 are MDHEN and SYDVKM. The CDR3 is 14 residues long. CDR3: CASKLGVNTGELFF. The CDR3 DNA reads TGTGCCAGCAAGCTGGGGGTGAACACCGGGGAGCTGTTTTTT.

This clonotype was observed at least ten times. CDR3 DNA sequence: TGTGCCAGCAGAAGGGACAGCGGCTATGGCTACACCTTC. Its translation is CASRRDSGYGYTF. The chain is built from TRBV6-1 and TRBJ1-2; 7 bases fit TRBD1. CDR1 MNHNS and CDR2 SASEGT come from the germline V gene. This CDR3 comprises 13 residues. J lost 4 bases, V lost 6 bases, and 5 bases had no gene match.

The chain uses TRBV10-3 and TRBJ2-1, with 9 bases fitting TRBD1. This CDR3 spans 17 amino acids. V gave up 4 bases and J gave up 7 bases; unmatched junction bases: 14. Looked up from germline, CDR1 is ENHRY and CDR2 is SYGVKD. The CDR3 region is CAISALFLGQGTNEQFF. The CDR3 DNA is TGTGCCATCAGTGCCCTATTCTTGGGACAGGGAACGAATGAGCAGTTCTTC.

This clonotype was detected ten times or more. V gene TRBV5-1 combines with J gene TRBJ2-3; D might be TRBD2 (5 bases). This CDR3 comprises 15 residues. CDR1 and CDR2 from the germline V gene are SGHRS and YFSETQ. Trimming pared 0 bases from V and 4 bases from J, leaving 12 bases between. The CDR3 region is CASSLGGSGPDTQYF. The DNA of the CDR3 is TGCGCCAGCAGCTTGGGTGGCAGCGGACCAGATACGCAGTATTTT.

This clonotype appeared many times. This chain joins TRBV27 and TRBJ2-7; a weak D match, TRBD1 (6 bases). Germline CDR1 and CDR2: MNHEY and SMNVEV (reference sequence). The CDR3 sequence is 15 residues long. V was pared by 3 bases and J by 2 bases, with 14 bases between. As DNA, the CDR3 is TGTGCCAGCAGTTTCATACAGGGTCTCACCTACGAGCAGTACTTC. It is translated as CASSFIQGLTYEQYF.

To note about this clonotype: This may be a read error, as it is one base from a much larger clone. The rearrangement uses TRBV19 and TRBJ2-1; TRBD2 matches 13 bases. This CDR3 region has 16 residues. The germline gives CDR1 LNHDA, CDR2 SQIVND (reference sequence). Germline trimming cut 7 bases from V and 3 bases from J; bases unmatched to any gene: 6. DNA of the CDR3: TGTGCCAGTACCAGACTAGCGGGAGGATTCTACAATGAGCAGTTCTTC. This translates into CASTRLAGGFYNEQFF.

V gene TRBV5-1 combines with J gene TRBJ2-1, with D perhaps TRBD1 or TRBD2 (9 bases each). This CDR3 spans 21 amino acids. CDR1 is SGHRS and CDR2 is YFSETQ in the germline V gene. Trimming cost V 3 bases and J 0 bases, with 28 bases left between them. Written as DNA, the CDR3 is TGCGCCAGCAGCTCCCCACGACAGGGGGTTGTAGCGGGAGCCTCCTACAATGAGCAGTTCTTC. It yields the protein CASSSPRQGVVAGASYNEQFF.

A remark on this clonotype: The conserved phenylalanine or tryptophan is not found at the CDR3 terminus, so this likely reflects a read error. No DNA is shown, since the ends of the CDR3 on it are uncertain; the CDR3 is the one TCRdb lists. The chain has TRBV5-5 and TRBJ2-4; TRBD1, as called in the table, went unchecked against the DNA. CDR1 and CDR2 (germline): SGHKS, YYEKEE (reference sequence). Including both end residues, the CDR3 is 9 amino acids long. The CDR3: CASSLGDRA.

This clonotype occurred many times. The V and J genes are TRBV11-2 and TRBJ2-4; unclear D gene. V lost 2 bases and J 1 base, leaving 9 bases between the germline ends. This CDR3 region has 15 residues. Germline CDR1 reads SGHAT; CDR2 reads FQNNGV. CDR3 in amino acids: CASSLTAIAKNIQYF. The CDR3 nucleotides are TGTGCCAGCAGCTTAACAGCTATTGCCAAAAACATTCAGTACTTC.

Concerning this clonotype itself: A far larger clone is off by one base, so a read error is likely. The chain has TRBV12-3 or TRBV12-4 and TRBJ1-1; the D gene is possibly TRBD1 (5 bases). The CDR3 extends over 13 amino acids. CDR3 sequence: CAGSLGTNTEAFF. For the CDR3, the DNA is TGTGCCGGCAGCCTCGGGACGAACACTGAAGCTTTCTTT.

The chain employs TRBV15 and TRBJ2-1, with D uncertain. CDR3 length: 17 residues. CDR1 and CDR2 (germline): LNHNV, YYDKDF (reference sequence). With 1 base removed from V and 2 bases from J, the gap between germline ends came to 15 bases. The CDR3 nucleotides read TGTGCCACCAGCAGAGGGGTGGGAAAGGGAACCTACAATGAGCAGTTCTTC. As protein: CATSRGVGKGTYNEQFF.

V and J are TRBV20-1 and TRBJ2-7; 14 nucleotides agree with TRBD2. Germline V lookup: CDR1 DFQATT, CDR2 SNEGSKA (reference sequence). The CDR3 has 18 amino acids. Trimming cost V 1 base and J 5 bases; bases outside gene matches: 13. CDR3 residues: CSARGLPGTSGSWNEQYF. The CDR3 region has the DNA TGCAGTGCTAGAGGCTTGCCCGGGACTAGCGGGAGCTGGAACGAGCAGTACTTC.

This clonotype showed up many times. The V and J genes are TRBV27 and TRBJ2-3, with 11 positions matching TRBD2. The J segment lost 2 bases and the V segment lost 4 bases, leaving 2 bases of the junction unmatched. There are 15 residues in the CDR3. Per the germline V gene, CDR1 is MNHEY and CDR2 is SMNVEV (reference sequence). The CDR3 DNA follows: TGTGCCAGCAGTTGGGGACTAGCGGACACAGATACGCAGTATTTT. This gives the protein CASSWGLADTDTQYF.

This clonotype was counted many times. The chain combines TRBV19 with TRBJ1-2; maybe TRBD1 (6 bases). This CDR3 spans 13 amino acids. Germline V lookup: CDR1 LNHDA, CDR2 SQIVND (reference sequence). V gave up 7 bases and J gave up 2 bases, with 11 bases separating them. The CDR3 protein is CASKPTGNYGYTF. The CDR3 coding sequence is TGTGCCAGTAAGCCGACAGGCAACTATGGCTACACCTTC.

CDR3 loop: CASSTGLLNTGELFF. In nucleotides, the CDR3 is TGTGCCAGCAGCACGGGACTCCTAAACACCGGGGAGCTGTTTTTT. V gene TRBV5-4 combines with J gene TRBJ2-2; a weak D match, TRBD2 (6 bases). Trimming cost V 4 bases and J 2 bases, with 12 bases left between them. The germline gives CDR1 SGHNT, CDR2 YYREEE (reference sequence). The CDR3 extends over 15 amino acids.

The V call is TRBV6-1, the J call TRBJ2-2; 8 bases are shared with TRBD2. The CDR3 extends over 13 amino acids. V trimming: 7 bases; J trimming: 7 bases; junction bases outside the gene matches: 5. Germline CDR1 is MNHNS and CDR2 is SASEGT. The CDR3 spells CASNGGGIGELFF. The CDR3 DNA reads TGTGCCAGCAACGGGGGGGGAATCGGGGAGCTGTTTTTT.

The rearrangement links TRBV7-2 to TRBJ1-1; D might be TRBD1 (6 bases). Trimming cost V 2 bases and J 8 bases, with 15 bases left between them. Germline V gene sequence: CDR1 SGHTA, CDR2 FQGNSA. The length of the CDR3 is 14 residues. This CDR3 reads CASSLLGGRSEAFF. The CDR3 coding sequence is TGTGCCAGCAGCTTACTAGGGGGGCGCAGCGAAGCTTTCTTT. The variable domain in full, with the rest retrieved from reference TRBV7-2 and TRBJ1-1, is GAGVSQSPSNKVTEKGKDVELRCDPISGHTALYWYRQSLGQGLEFLIYFQGNSAPDKSGLPSDRFSAERTGGSVSTLTIQRTQQEDSAVYLCASSLLGGRSEAFFGQGTRLTVV.

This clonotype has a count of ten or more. CDR3: CASRFGLAGVNEQYF. CDR3 nucleotides: TGTGCCAGCAGATTCGGACTAGCGGGAGTCAACGAGCAGTACTTC. This chain links TRBV6-1 with TRBJ2-7; the match to TRBD2 covers 13 bases. This CDR3 is built from 15 residues. Germline V gene sequence: CDR1 MNHNS, CDR2 SASEGT. The V and J ends lost 6 bases and 5 bases, in that order; junction bases with no gene match: 7.

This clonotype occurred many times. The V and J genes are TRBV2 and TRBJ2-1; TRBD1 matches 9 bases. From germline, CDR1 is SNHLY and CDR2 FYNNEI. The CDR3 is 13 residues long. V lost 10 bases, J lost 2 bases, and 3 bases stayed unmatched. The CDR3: CATGQGPYNEQFF. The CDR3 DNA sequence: TGTGCCACCGGACAGGGGCCCTACAATGAGCAGTTCTTC. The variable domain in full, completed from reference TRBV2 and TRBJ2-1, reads EPEVTQTPSHQVTQMGQEVILRCVPISNHLYFYWYRQILGQKVEFLVSFYNNEISEKSEIFDDQFSVERPDGSNFTLKIRSTKLEDSAMYFCATGQGPYNEQFFGPGTRLTVL.

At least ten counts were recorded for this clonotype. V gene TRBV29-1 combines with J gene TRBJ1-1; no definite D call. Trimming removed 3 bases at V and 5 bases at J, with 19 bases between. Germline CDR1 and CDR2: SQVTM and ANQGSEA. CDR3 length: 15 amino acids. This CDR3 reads CSVDPHLRPGTEAFF. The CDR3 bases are TGCAGCGTTGATCCCCATTTGAGACCGGGGACTGAAGCTTTCTTT.

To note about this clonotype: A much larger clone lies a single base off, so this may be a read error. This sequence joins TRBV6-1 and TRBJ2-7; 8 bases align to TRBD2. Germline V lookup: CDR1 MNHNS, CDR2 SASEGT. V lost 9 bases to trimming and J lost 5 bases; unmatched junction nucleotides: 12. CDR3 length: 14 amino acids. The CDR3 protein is CARSTPRTSNEQYF. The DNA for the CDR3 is TGTGCCAGGAGTACCCCCCGGACTAGCAACGAGCAGTACTTC.

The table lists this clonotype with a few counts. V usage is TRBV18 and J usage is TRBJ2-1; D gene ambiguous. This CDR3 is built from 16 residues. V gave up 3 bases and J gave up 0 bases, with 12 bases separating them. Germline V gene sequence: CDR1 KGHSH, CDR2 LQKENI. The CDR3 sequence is CASSPVDGDSYNEQFF. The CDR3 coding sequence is TGTGCCAGCTCACCCGTCGACGGAGACTCCTACAATGAGCAGTTCTTC.

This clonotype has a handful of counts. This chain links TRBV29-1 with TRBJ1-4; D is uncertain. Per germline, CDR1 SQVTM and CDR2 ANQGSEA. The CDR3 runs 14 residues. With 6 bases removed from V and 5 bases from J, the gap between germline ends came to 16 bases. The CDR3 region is CSVGRTSGNEKLFF. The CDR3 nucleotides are TGCAGCGTAGGCCGGACTTCTGGGAATGAAAAACTGTTTTTT.